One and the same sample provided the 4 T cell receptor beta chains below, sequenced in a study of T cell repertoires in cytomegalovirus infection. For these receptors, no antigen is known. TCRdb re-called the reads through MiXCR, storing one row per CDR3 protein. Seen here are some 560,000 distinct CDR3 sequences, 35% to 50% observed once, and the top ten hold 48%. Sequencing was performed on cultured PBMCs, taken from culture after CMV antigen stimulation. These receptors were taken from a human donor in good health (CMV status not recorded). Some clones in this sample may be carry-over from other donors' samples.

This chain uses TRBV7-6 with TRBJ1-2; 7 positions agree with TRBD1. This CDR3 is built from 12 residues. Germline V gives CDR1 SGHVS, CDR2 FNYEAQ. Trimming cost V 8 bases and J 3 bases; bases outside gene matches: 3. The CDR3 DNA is TGTGCCAGCTGGGGGACAGACTATGGCTACACCTTC. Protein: CASWGTDYGYTF.

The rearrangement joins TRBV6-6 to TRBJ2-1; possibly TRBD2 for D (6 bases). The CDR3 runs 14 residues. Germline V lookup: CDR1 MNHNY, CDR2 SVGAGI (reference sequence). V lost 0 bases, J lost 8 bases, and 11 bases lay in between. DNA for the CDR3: TGTGCCAGCAGTTACTCGAGGACTACTCATGAGCAGTTCTTC. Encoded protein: CASSYSRTTHEQFF.

This CDR3 reads CAISSLSGNGEKLFF. The DNA of the CDR3 is TGTGCCATCAGCAGTCTATCGGGGAATGGTGAAAAACTGTTTTTT. The chain has TRBV10-3 and TRBJ1-4; D is unclear. CDR3 length equals 15 residues. V was cut by 6 bases and J by 7 bases, with 18 bases left in between. Per germline, CDR1 ENHRY and CDR2 SYGVKD.

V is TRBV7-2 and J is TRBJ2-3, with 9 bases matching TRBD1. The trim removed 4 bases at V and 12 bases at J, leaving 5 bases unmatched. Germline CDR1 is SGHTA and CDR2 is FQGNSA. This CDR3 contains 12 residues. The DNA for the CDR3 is TGTGCCAGCAGCTCCTGGACAGGGGCTCAGTATTTT. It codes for CASSSWTGAQYF. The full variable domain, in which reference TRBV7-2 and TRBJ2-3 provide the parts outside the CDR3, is GAGVSQSPSNKVTEKGKDVELRCDPISGHTALYWYRQSLGQGLEFLIYFQGNSAPDKSGLPSDRFSAERTGGSVSTLTIQRTQQEDSAVYLCASSSWTGAQYFGPGTRLTVL.